What follows describes a single T cell receptor (beta chain). The data stem from a study of CD4 T cell repertoires in COVID-19. Using immunoSEQ multiplex PCR, the repertoire was profiled, and TCRdb retains in-frame clones only, with some absent. This table holds thousands of clones, around 80% found once. These memory T cells were uncultured and sequenced directly after ex vivo isolation. The ends were cut back, 0 bases at V and 3 bases at J, with 10 bases in the middle. Germline V gene data show CDR1 as SGHRS and CDR2 as YFSETQ. The length of the CDR3 is 14 residues. The chain couples TRBV5-1 to TRBJ2-7; D is possibly TRBD2 (6 bases). The sequencing used effector memory CD4+ T cells from blood, collected before the COVID-19 pandemic. This sequence originates from a human donor who had COVID-19. This CDR3 is CASSLGGVGYEQYF. DNA of the CDR3: TGCGCCAGCAGCTTGGGGGGGGTAGGCTACGAGCAGTACTTC.